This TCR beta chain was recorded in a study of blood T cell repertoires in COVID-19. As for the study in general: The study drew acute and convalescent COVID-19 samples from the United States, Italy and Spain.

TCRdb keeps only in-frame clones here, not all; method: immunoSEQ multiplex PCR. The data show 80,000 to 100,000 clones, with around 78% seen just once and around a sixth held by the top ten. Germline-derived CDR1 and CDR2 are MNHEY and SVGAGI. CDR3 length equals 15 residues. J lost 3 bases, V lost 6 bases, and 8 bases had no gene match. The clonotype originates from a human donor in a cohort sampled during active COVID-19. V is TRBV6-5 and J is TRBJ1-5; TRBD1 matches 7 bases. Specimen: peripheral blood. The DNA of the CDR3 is TGTGCCAGCAGGAACTCGGGACAGCTCAATCAGCCCCAGCATTTT. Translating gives CASRNSGQLNQPQHF.